These 13 T cell receptor beta chains originate from one sample sequenced in a study of blood T cell repertoires in COVID-19 (dated by TCRdb to the early 2020s). The library relied on the immunoSEQ multiplex PCR assay. What TCRdb holds here is the immuneACCESS table cut down to in-frame rearrangements. Part of the clones is not present; checked against another copy, under half of the missing clones reflect an unresolved V gene, and the others are unexplained. The sample table records about 210,000 clones; approximately 80% of these occur just once. Clones ranked in the top ten supply about 13% of the sample. Sequencing used peripheral blood. Every receptor here comes from a human donor in a cohort sampled during active COVID-19.

V and J are TRBV6-5 and TRBJ1-2; D gene unclear. This CDR3 is built from 13 residues. Trimming pared 8 bases from V and 5 bases from J, leaving 15 bases between. Germline-derived CDR1 and CDR2 are MNHEY and SVGAGI. Here the CDR3 DNA reads TGTGCCAGCCAATTAACAAGTGTTTATGGCTACACCTTC. It translates to CASQLTSVYGYTF.

The rearrangement uses TRBV3-1 (or the pseudogene TRBV3-2) and TRBJ2-3; 7 positions agree with TRBD1. CDR3 length: 14 amino acids. V dropped 4 bases and J dropped 2; count of bases not matched to a gene: 3. Germline V gene sequence: CDR1 LGHDT, CDR2 YNNKEL (reference sequence). The CDR3 nucleotides read TGTGCCAGCAGCCTCGGACAGGACACAGATACGCAGTATTTT. It encodes CASSLGQDTDTQYF.

This CDR3 is CASSESNGECRQPQHF. As DNA, the CDR3 is TGCGCCAGCAGTGAGTCAAACGGAGAGTGTCGACAGCCCCAGCATTTT. This chain joins TRBV10-1 and TRBJ1-5, with D uncertain. CDR3 size: 16 residues. Germline V lookup: CDR1 WNHNN, CDR2 SYGVQD (reference sequence). The ends were cut back, 0 bases at V and 7 bases at J, with 16 bases in the middle.

The CDR3 loop is CASSIAGGYTF. For the CDR3, the DNA is TGCGCCAGCAGCATTGCGGGAGGCTACACCTTC. This chain uses TRBV5-1 with TRBJ1-2; the D is unclear. The V gene's germline CDR1 is SGHRS and CDR2 YFSETQ. Trimming took off 4 bases at V and 8 bases at J, with 9 bases between the two ends. This CDR3 has 11 residues.

V and J are TRBV5-1 and TRBJ2-1; D uncertain. Germline-derived CDR1 and CDR2 are SGHRS and YFSETQ. The CDR3 runs to 15 residues. The V end lost 1 base, the J end lost 0 bases, and 8 bases lay between the germline ends. The CDR3 DNA reads TGCGCCAGCAGCTTGACAGTAAGCTCCTACAATGAGCAGTTCTTC. Residues: CASSLTVSSYNEQFF.

Comment on this clone: The junction shows a germline mismatch at one end, possibly a read error. The V and J genes are TRBV9 and TRBJ2-1; TRBD2 aligns across 10 bases. The CDR3 runs to 12 residues. Germline V gene data show CDR1 as SGDLS and CDR2 as YYNGEE. CDR3 coding DNA: TGTGCCAGCAGCTCTTCCGGGACTAGCGAGGTCTTC. It translates to CASSSSGTSEVF.

The rearrangement links TRBV7-9 to TRBJ2-7, with TRBD1 matching over 11 bases. J lost 6 bases, V lost 1 base, and 8 bases had no gene match. The length of the CDR3 is 16 residues. Germline assignment: CDR1 SEHNR and CDR2 FQNEAQ (reference sequence). The CDR3 region is CASSLEGTGGWGEQYF. For the CDR3, the DNA is TGTGCCAGCAGCTTAGAGGGGACAGGGGGATGGGGCGAGCAGTACTTC.

The gene calls are TRBV10-3 and TRBJ1-1; 8 positions match TRBD1. Germline values: CDR1 ENHRY, CDR2 SYGVKD. The V gene end was trimmed by 4 bases and the J gene end by 6 bases; junction bases not matched to a gene: 10. The CDR3 is 15 residues long. The DNA for the CDR3 is TGTGCCATCAGTGGACCAGGACAGGGTATGGCTGAAGCTTTCTTT. Translating gives CAISGPGQGMAEAFF.

The V gene is TRBV7-2, the J gene TRBJ1-2; D is unresolved. This CDR3 is built from 14 residues. CDR1 SGHTA and CDR2 FQGNSA come from the germline V gene. V was cut by 4 bases and J by 4 bases, with 13 bases left in between. The CDR3 DNA is TGTGCCAGCAGCTACGGACTGGGCGGCTATGGCTACACCTTC. Amino acids: CASSYGLGGYGYTF.

The CDR3 coding sequence is TGTGCCAGCAGCAGGGGGCACTCCTACGAGCAGTACTTC. Its translation is CASSRGHSYEQYF. J is TRBJ2-7 and V is TRBV28; 8 positions match TRBD1. The junction had 1 base not matched to a gene; V was cut back by 6 bases and J by 0 bases. Germline CDR1 MDHEN, CDR2 SYDVKM. The CDR3 contains 13 residues.

The chain is built from TRBV7-2 and TRBJ2-5; 8 bases are a match to TRBD2. Germline V gene data show CDR1 as SGHTA and CDR2 as FQGNSA. The length of the CDR3 is 12 residues. The V and J ends lost 8 bases and 1 base, in that order; junction bases with no gene match: 0. The CDR3 loop reads CASGLAQETQYF. In nucleotides, the CDR3 is TGTGCCAGCGGACTAGCCCAAGAGACCCAGTACTTC.

The rearrangement links TRBV28 to TRBJ1-6, with 9 bases matching TRBD1. The length of the CDR3 is 14 residues. V was pared by 7 bases and J by 10 bases, with 8 bases of the junction left unmatched. The germline CDR1 and CDR2 sequences are MDHEN and SYDVKM. CDR3 amino acids: CASILDRGSSPLHF. For the CDR3, the DNA is TGTGCCAGCATCTTGGACAGGGGCTCATCACCCCTCCACTTT.

The chain joins TRBV5-1 to TRBJ2-3, with 7 bases aligning to TRBD2. Trimming at V came to 2 bases and at J to 0 bases, leaving 6 bases not matched to a gene. Germline CDR1 reads SGHRS; CDR2 reads YFSETQ. This CDR3 has 16 residues. CDR3 protein: CASSLSGIGSTDTQYF. The CDR3 bases are TGCGCCAGCAGCTTAAGCGGGATTGGGAGCACAGATACGCAGTATTTT.